This is a list of T cell receptor beta chains from one sample in a study of CD8 T cells in Susac syndrome. A single record per CDR3 protein comes from TCRdb applying MiXCR to the immunoSEQ multiplex PCR reads. The sample has 150,000 to 200,000 distinct CDR3 sequences; around 94% are singletons. Material for sequencing was CD4+ T cells from PBMCs. All receptors come from a human donor in good health. Both conserved end residues are part of each CDR3. A D gene is named only where the DNA matches it firmly. The size of a clone is reported for some rows only, either as once, few or many, or as a class for expanded clones.

CDR3 DNA: TGTGCCAGTAGTATTGTGTCAGGGGGGAACACTGAAGCTTTCTTT
CDR3 protein: CASSIVSGGNTEAFF
J gene: TRBJ1-1
V gene: TRBV19
clone size: -
D gene: TRBD1

CDR3 DNA: TGTGCCACCAGCCGCAGCGCGAACACCGGGGAGCTGTTTTTT
CDR3 protein: CATSRSANTGELFF
J gene: TRBJ2-2
V gene: TRBV24-1
clone size: -
D gene: -

CDR3 DNA: TGCAGTGCTAGATTAGCCGGTCCGAATAATTCACCCCTCCACTTT
CDR3 protein: CSARLAGPNNSPLHF
J gene: TRBJ1-6
V gene: TRBV20-1
clone size: -
D gene: -

CDR3 DNA: TGTGCCAGCAGCCGGACAGGGGTTGGCTACACCTTC
CDR3 protein: CASSRTGVGYTF
J gene: TRBJ1-2
V gene: TRBV3-1
clone size: -
D gene: TRBD1

CDR3 DNA: TGTGCCAGCAGTTCCCCCCCATACGAGCAGTACTTC
CDR3 protein: CASSSPPYEQYF
J gene: TRBJ2-7
V gene: TRBV28
clone size: once
D gene: -

CDR3 DNA: TGTGCCTTCCAGGAGGACCTGAATTCACCCCTCCACTTT
CDR3 protein: CAFQEDLNSPLHF
J gene: TRBJ1-6
V gene: TRBV10-3
clone size: -
D gene: -

CDR3 DNA: TGTGCCAGCAGTTTAATGGCGGGAGGGATCACAGATACGCAGTATTTT
CDR3 protein: CASSLMAGGITDTQYF
J gene: TRBJ2-3
V gene: TRBV27
clone size: -
D gene: TRBD2

CDR3 DNA: TGTGCCAGCAGCCAGGGGCTGGATTCACCCCTCCACTTT
CDR3 protein: CASSQGLDSPLHF
J gene: TRBJ1-6
V gene: TRBV7-3
clone size: -
D gene: -

CDR3 DNA: TGTGCCAGCAGCCGACGACAGGGTAGGAATGAGCAGTTCTTC
CDR3 protein: CASSRRQGRNEQFF
J gene: TRBJ2-1
V gene: TRBV6-5
clone size: once
D gene: TRBD1

CDR3 DNA: TGTGCCAGCAGATGGGAGTGGGCTCAGCCCCAGCATTTT
CDR3 protein: CASRWEWAQPQHF
J gene: TRBJ1-5
V gene: TRBV12-3/TRBV12-4
clone size: -
D gene: -

CDR3 DNA: TGCGCCAGCAGCCAAGCAGGGTTTAGTCAAACCCAGTACTTC
CDR3 protein: CASSQAGFSQTQYF
J gene: TRBJ2-5
V gene: TRBV4-3
clone size: -
D gene: -

CDR3 DNA: TGCAGCGTTGAGGGCCTAGAGACCCAGTACTTC
CDR3 protein: CSVEGLETQYF
J gene: TRBJ2-5
V gene: TRBV29-1
clone size: -
D gene: -

CDR3 DNA: TGTGCCAGCAGTTACCAGGGAACCGGGGAGCTGTTTTTT
CDR3 protein: CASSYQGTGELFF
J gene: TRBJ2-2
V gene: TRBV28
clone size: -
D gene: -

CDR3 DNA: TGTGCCAGCTCACCGAGGACCCGCGAGACCCAGTACTTC
CDR3 protein: CASSPRTRETQYF
J gene: TRBJ2-5
V gene: TRBV18
clone size: -
D gene: -

CDR3 DNA: TGTGCCAGCAGCGCGGGACAGGGTGGACAGCCCCAGCATTTT
CDR3 protein: CASSAGQGGQPQHF
J gene: TRBJ1-5
V gene: TRBV9
clone size: -
D gene: TRBD1

CDR3 DNA: TGTGCCAGCAGCCAAGCGGTCAGCGGGAGTTACACCGGGGAGCTGTTTTTT
CDR3 protein: CASSQAVSGSYTGELFF
J gene: TRBJ2-2
V gene: TRBV3-1
clone size: -
D gene: TRBD2

CDR3 DNA: TGCGCCAGCAGCTTGGTGGGACAGGGTCAAGAGACCCAGTACTTC
CDR3 protein: CASSLVGQGQETQYF
J gene: TRBJ2-5
V gene: TRBV5-1
clone size: -
D gene: TRBD1

CDR3 DNA: TGTGCCAGCAGCTCTGACAGTGAACAGCCCCAGCATTTT
CDR3 protein: CASSSDSEQPQHF
J gene: TRBJ1-5
V gene: TRBV7-2
clone size: -
D gene: -

CDR3 DNA: TGCAGCGTGGGCCTTGGACAGGGGTTCAATGAGCAGTTCTTC
CDR3 protein: CSVGLGQGFNEQFF
J gene: TRBJ2-1
V gene: TRBV29-1
clone size: few
D gene: TRBD1

CDR3 DNA: TGCAGTGCTGGGCTAGTGGGCACAGATACGCAGTATTTT
CDR3 protein: CSAGLVGTDTQYF
J gene: TRBJ2-3
V gene: TRBV20-1
clone size: -
D gene: -

CDR3 DNA: TGCAGTGCTAGTGAGACAGGGGGTAACTATGGCTACACCTTC
CDR3 protein: CSASETGGNYGYTF
J gene: TRBJ1-2
V gene: TRBV20-1
clone size: -
D gene: TRBD1

CDR3 DNA: TGTGCCAGTAGAGACAGCATCTATAATTCACCCCTCCACTTT
CDR3 protein: CASRDSIYNSPLHF
J gene: TRBJ1-6
V gene: TRBV19
clone size: -
D gene: -

CDR3 DNA: TGCAGTGCTAGCAGGGACGGGAACACTGAAGCTTTCTTT
CDR3 protein: CSASRDGNTEAFF
J gene: TRBJ1-1
V gene: TRBV20-1
clone size: -
D gene: -

CDR3 DNA: TGTGCCAGCTCACCGACGTGGGTAGAGACTGAAGCTTTCTTT
CDR3 protein: CASSPTWVETEAFF
J gene: TRBJ1-1
V gene: TRBV18
clone size: once
D gene: -

CDR3 DNA: TGTGCCAGCAGCTTCCGGGACAGGGGCGACGAGCAGTACTTC
CDR3 protein: CASSFRDRGDEQYF
J gene: TRBJ2-7
V gene: TRBV7-9
clone size: -
D gene: TRBD1

CDR3 DNA: TGTGCCAGCAGCTTACGCGGGGGTGAGCAGTTCTTC
CDR3 protein: CASSLRGGEQFF
J gene: TRBJ2-1
V gene: TRBV7-2
clone size: -
D gene: TRBD2

CDR3 DNA: TGTGCCAGCAGCCAATCCCGAGGATTTTCCCTCCACTTT
CDR3 protein: CASSQSRGFSLHF
J gene: TRBJ1-6
V gene: TRBV14
clone size: -
D gene: -

CDR3 DNA: TGCAGCGTGGACCCAGGGGGCGCGACTGAAGCTTTCTTT
CDR3 protein: CSVDPGGATEAFF
J gene: TRBJ1-1
V gene: TRBV29-1
clone size: -
D gene: TRBD1

CDR3 DNA: TGTGCCAGCAGCTTACCGGGACTCCCAAATTCACCCCTCCACTTT
CDR3 protein: CASSLPGLPNSPLHF
J gene: TRBJ1-6
V gene: TRBV13
clone size: -
D gene: -